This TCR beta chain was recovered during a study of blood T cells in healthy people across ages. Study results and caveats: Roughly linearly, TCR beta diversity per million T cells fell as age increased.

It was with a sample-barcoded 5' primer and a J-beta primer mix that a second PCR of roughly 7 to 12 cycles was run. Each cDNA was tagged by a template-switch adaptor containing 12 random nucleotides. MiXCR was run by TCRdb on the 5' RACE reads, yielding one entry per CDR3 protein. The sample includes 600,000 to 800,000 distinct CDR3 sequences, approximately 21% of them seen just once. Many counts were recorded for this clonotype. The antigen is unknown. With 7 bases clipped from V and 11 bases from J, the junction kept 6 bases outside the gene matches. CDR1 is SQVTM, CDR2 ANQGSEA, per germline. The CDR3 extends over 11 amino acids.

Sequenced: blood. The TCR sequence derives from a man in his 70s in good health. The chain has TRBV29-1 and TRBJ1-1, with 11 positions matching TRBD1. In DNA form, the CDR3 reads TGCAGCGCTCGGACAGGGGGCAGCGCTTTCTTT. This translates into CSARTGGSAFF.